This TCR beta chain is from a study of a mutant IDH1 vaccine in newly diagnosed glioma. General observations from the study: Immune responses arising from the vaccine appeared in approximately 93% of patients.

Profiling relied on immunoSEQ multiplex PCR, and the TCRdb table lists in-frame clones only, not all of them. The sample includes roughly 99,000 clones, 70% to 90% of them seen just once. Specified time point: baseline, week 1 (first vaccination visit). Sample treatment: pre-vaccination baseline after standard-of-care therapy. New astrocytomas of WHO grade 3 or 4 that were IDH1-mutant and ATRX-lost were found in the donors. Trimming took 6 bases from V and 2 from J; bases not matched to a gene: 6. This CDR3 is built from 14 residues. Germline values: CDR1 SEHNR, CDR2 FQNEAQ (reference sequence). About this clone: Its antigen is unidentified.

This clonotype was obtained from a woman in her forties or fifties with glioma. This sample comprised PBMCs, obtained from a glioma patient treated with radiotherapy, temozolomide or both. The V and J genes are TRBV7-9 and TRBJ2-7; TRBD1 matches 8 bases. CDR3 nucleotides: TGTGCCAGCAGGGTCGGGACAGGACCCTACGAGCAGTACTTC. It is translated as CASRVGTGPYEQYF.